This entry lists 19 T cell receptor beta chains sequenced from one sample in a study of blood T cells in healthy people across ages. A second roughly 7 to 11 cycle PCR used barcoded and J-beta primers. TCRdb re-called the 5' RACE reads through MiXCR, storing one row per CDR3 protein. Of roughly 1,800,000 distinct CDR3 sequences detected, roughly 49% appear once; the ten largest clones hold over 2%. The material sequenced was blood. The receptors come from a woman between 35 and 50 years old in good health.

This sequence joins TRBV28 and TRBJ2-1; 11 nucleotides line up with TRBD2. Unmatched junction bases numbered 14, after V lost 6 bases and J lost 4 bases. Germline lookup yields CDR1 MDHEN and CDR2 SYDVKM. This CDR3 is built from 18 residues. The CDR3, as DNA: TGTGCCAGCAGGCCAGCCTATAGCGGGGGGGCCCGGTACAATGAGCAGTTCTTC. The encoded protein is CASRPAYSGGARYNEQFF.

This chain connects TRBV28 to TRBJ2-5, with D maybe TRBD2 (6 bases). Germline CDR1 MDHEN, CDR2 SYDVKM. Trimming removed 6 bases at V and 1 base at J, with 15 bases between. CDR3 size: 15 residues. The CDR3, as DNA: TGTGCCAGCAGAGTGGAGGGGCACTTCCAAGAGACCCAGTACTTC. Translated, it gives CASRVEGHFQETQYF.

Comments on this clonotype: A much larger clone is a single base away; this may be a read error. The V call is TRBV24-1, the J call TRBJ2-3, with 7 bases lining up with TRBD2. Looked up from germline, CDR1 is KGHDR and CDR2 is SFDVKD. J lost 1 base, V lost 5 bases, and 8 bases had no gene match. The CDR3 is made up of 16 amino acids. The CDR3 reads CATSGGGWVGTDTQYF. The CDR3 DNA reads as TGTGCCACCAGTGGGGGGGGATGGGTTGGCACAGATACGCAGTATTTT.

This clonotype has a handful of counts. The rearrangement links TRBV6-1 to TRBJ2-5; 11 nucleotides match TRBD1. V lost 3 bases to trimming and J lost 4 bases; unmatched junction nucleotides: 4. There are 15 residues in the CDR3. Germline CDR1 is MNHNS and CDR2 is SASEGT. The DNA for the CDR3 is TGTGCCAGCAGTGAGGACAGGGGGCGGGTAGAGACCCAGTACTTC. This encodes CASSEDRGRVETQYF.

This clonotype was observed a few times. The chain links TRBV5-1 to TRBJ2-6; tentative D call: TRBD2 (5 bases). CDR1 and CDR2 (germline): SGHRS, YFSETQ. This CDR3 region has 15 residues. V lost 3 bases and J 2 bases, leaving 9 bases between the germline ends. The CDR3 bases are TGCGCCAGCAGCTGGTCTAGCACTGGGGCCAACGTCCTGACTTTC. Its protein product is CASSWSSTGANVLTF.

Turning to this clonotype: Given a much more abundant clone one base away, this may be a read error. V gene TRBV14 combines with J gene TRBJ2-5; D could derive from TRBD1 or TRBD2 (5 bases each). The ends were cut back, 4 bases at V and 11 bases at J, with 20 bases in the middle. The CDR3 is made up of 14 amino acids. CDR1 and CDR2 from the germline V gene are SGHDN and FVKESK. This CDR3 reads CASSREWGTNEQYF. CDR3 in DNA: TGTGCCAGCAGCCGAGAATGGGGGACGAATGAGCAGTACTTC.

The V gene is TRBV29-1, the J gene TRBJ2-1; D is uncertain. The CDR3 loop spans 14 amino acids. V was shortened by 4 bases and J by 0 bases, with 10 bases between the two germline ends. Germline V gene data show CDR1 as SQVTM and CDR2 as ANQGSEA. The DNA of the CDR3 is TGCAGCGTTGTGAAACTCCTCTCCTACAATGAGCAGTTCTTC. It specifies CSVVKLLSYNEQFF.

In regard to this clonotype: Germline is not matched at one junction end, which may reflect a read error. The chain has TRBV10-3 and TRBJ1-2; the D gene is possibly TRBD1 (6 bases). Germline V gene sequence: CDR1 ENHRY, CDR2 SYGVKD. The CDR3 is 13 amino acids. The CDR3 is CAISTDSNYGCTF. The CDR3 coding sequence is TGTGCCATCAGCACGGACAGTAACTATGGCTGCACCTTC.

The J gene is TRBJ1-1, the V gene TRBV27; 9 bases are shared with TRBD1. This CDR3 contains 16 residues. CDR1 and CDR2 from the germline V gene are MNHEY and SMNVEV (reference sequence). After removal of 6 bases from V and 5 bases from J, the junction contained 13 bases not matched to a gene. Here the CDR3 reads CASREFKQGAHTEAFF. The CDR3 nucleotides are TGTGCCAGCAGGGAATTTAAACAGGGGGCGCATACTGAAGCTTTCTTT.

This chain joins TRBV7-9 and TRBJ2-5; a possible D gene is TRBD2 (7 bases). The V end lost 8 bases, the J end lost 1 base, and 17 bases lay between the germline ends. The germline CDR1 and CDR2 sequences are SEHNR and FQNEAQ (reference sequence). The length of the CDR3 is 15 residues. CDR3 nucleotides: TGTGCCAGCGGTGAGGGGGGGAGAGTCCAAGAGACCCAGTACTTC. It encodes CASGEGGRVQETQYF.

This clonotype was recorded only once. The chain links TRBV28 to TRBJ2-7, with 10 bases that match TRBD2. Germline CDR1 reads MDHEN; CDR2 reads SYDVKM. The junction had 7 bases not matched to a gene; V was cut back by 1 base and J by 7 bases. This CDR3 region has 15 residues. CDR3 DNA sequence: TGTGCCAGCAGTTTATTCTCTAGCGGGGGAGGTGAGCAGTACTTC. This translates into CASSLFSSGGGEQYF.

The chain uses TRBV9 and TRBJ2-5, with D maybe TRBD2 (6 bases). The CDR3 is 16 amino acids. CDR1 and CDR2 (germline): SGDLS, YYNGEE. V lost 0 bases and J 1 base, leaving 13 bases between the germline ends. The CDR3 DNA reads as TGTGCCAGCAGCGTAGCCCCAGTGGGGGGCCAAGAGACCCAGTACTTC. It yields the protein CASSVAPVGGQETQYF.

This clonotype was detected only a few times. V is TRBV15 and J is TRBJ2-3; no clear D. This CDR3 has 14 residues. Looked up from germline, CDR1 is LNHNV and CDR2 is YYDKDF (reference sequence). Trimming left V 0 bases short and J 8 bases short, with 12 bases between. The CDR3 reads CATSRDAAFGTQYF. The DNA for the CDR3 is TGTGCCACCAGCAGAGATGCGGCTTTTGGTACGCAGTATTTT. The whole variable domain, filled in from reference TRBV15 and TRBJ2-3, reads DAMVIQNPRYQVTQFGKPVTLSCSQTLNHNVMYWYQQKSSQAPKLLFHYYDKDFNNEADTPDNFQSRRPNTSFCFLDIRSPGLGDTAMYLCATSRDAAFGTQYFGPGTRLTVL.

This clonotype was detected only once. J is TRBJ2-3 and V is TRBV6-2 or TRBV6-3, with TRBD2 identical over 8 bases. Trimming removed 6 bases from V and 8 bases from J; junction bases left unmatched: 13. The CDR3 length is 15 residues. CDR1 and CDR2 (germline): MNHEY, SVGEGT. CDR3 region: CASSAGTRGRGTQYF. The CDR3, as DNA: TGTGCCAGCAGCGCCGGGACTAGAGGTCGGGGTACGCAGTATTTT.

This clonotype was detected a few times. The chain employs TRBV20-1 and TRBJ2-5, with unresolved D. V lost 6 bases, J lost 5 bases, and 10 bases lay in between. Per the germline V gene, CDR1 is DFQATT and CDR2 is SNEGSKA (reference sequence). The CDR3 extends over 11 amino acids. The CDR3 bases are TGCAGTGCGAGTATCGGGGAGACCCAGTACTTC. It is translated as CSASIGETQYF.

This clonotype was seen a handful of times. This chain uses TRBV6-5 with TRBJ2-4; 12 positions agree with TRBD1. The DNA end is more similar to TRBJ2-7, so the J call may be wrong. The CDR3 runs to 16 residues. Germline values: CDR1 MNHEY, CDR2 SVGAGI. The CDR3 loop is CASSYGTGGKTYEQYF. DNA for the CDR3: TGTGCCAGCAGTTATGGGACAGGGGGCAAAACCTACGAGCAGTACTTC.

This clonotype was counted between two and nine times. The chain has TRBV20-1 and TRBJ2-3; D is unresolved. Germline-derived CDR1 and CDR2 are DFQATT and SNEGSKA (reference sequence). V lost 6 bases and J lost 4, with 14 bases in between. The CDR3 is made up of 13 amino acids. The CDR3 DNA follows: TGCAGTGCCCCCCCCGCTTCTGCAGATACGCAGTATTTT. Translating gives CSAPPASADTQYF.

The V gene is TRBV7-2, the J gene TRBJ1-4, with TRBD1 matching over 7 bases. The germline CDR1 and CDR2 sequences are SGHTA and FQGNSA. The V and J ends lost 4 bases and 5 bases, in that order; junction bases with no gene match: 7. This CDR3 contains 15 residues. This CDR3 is CASSSATTGNEKLFF. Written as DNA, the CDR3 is TGTGCCAGCAGCTCGGCGACGACAGGGAATGAAAAACTGTTTTTT.

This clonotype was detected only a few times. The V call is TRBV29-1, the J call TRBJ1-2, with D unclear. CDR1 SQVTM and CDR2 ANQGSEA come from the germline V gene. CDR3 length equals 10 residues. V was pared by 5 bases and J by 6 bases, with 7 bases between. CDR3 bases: TGCAGCGTTTTATTGGATGGCTACACCTTC. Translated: CSVLLDGYTF. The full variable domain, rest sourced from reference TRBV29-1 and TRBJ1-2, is SAVISQKPSRDICQRGTSLTIQCQVDSQVTMMFWYRQQPGQSLTLIATANQGSEATYESGFVIDKFPISRPNLTFSTLTVSNMSPEDSSIYLCSVLLDGYTFGSGTRLTVV.